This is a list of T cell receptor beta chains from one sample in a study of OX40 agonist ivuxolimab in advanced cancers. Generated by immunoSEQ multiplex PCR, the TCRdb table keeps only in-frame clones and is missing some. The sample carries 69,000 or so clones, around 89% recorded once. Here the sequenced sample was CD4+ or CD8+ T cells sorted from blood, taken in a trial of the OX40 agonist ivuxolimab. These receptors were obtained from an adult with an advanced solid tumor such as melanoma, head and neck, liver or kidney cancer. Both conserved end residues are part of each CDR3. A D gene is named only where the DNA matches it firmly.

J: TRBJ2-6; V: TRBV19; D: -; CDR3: CATGRSSGANVLTF
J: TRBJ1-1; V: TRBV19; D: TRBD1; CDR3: CASSYATGTEAFF
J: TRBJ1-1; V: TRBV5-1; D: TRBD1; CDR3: CASSSRTGMNTEAFF
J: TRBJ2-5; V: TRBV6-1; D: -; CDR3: CASSTQDAETQYF
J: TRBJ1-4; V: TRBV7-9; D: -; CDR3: CASSPGIQYLSTNEKLFF
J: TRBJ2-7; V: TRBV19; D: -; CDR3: CASSIGPGPGYEQYF
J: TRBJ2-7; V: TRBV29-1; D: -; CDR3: CSGGDMYPTYEQYF
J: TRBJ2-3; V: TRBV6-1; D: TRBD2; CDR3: CASRTSGGRTDTQYF
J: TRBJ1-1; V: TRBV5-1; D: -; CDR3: CASSRSENTEAFF
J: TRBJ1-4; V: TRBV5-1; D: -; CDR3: CASSLRTTNEKLFF
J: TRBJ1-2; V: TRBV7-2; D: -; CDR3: CASSLDRSNYGYTF
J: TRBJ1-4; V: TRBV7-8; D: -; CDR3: CASSLGSRGGEKLFF
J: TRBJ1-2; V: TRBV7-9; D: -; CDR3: CASSLAQQGTGYTF
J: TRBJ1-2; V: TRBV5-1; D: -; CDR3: CASSNPVSNYGYTF
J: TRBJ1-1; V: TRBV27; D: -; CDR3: CASSLQGFTEAFF
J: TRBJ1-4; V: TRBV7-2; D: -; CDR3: CASSLQRNEKLFF
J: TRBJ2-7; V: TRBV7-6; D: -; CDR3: CASSSGTLYEQYF
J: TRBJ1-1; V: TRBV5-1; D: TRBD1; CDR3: CASSLEGQGTEAFF
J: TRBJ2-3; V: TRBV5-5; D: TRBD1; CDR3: CASSLGTGGSDTQYF
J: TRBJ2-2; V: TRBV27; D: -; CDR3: CASRGRVPGELFF
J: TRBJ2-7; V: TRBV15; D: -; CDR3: CATSRGGRGTGYEQYF
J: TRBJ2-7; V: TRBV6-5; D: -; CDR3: CASSYGTGTYEQYF
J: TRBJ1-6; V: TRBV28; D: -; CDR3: CASMGANYNSPLHF
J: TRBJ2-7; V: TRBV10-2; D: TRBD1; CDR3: CASTDRADSYEQYF
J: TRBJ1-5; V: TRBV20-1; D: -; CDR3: CSAREEGTQHF
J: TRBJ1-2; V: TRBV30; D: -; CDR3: CAVDPTGNYGYTF
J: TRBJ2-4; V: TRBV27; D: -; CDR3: CASSSDRLAKNIQYF
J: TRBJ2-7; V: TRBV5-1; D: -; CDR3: CASSLGSNYEQYF
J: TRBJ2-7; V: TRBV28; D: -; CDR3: CASSLPGVVDGYEQYF
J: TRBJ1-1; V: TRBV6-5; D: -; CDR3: CATMSGAGTEAFF
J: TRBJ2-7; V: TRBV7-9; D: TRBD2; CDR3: CASSFGRYEQYF
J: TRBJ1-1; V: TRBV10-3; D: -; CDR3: CAISESIVMNTEAFF
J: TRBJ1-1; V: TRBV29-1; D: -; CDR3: CSVVGRMNTEAFF
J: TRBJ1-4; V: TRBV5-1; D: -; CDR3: CASSWDPQQEKLFF
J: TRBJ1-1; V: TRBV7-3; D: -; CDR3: CASSLRDRGTEAFF
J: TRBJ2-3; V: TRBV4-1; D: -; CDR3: CASSQVGAAADTQYF
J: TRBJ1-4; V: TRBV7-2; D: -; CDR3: CASTPAAGSNEKLFF
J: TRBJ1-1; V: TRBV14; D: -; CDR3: CASSLRGGNTEAFF
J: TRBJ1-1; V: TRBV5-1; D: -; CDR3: CASSLDGRNTEAFF